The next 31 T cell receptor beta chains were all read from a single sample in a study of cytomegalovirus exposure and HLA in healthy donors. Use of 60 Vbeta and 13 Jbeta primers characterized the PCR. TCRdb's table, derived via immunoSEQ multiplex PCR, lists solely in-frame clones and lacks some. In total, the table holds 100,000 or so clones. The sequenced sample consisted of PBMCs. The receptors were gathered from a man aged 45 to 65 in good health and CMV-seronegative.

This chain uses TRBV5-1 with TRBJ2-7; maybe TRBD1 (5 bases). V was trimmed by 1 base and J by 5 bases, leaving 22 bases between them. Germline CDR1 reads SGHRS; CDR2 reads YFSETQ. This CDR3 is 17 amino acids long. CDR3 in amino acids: CASSLPFKGNYSHEQYF. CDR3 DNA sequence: TGCGCCAGCAGCTTGCCATTTAAGGGGAATTATTCCCACGAGCAGTACTTC.

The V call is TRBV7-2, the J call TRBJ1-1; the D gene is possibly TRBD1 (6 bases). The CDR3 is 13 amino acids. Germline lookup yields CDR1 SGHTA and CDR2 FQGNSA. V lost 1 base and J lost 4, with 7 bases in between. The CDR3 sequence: CASSLEGGTEAFF. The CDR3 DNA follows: TGTGCCAGCAGCTTAGAAGGGGGCACTGAAGCTTTCTTT.

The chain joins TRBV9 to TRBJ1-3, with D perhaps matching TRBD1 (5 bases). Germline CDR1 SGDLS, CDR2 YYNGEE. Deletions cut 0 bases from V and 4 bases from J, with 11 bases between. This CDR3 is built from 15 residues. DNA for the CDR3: TGTGCCAGCAGCGTAGCTCCGGACATAGGAAACACCATATATTTT. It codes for CASSVAPDIGNTIYF.

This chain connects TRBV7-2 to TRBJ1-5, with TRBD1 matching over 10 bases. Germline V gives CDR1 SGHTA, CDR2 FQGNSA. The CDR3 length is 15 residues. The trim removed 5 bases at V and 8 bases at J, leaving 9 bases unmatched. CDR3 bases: TGTGCCAGCAGCACGTCCTGGACAGGGGGGGAGCCCCAGCATTTT. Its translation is CASSTSWTGGEPQHF.

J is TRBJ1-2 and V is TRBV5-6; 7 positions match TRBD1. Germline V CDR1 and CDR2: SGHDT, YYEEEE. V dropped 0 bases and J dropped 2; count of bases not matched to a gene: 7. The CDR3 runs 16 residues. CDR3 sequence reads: CASSLEQGPPNYGYTF. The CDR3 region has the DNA TGTGCCAGCAGCTTGGAACAGGGGCCGCCAAACTATGGCTACACCTTC.

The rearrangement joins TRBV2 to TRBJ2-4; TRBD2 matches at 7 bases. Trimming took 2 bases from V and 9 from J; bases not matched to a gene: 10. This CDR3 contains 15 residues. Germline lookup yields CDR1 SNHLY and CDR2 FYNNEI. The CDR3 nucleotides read TGTGCCAGCAGTGAACGGGCGGGAGAGGCGATCATTCAGTACTTC. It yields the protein CASSERAGEAIIQYF.

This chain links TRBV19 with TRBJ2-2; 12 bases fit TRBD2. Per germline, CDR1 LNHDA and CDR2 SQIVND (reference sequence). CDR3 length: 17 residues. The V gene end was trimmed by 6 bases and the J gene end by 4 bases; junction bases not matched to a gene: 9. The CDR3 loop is CASSLTSGGGGTGELFF. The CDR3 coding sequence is TGTGCCAGTAGCCTGACTAGCGGGGGAGGGGGCACCGGGGAGCTGTTTTTT.

The CDR3 spells CAWSDLTGVTEAFF. As DNA, the CDR3 is TGTGCCTGGAGTGACCTCACAGGGGTCACTGAAGCTTTCTTT. This rearrangement joins TRBV30 to TRBJ1-1, with TRBD1 matching over 7 bases. CDR1 GTSNPN and CDR2 SVGIG come from the germline V gene (reference sequence). Trimming removed 1 base from V and 4 bases from J; junction bases left unmatched: 6. This CDR3 spans 14 amino acids.

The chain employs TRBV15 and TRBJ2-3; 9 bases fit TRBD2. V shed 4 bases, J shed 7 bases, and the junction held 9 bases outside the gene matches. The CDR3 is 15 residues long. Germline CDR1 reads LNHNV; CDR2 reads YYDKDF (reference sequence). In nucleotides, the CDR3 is TGTGCCACCAGCACTACTAGCGGGTCTAGGCATACGCAGTATTTT. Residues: CATSTTSGSRHTQYF. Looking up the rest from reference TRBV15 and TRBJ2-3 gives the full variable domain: DAMVIQNPRYQVTQFGKPVTLSCSQTLNHNVMYWYQQKSSQAPKLLFHYYDKDFNNEADTPDNFQSRRPNTSFCFLDIRSPGLGDTAMYLCATSTTSGSRHTQYFGPGTRLTVL.

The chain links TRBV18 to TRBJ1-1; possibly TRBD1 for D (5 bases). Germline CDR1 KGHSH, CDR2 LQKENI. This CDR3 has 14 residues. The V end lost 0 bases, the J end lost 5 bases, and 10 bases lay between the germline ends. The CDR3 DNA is TGTGCCAGCTCACCACCATCCCGGGGGACTGAAGCTTTCTTT. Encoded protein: CASSPPSRGTEAFF.

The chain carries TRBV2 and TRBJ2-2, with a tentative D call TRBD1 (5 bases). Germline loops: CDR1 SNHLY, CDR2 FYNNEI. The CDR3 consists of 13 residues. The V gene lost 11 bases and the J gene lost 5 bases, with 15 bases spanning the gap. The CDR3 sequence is CALNARETGELFF. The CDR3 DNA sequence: TGTGCCCTTAACGCCAGGGAAACCGGGGAGCTGTTTTTT.

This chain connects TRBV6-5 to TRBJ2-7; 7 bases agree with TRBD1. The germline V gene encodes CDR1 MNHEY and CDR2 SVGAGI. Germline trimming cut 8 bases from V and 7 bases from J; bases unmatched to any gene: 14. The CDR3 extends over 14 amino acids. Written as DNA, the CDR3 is TGTGCCAGCCGCAGGACAGGTTCCGACGTGGAGCAGTACTTC. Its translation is CASRRTGSDVEQYF.

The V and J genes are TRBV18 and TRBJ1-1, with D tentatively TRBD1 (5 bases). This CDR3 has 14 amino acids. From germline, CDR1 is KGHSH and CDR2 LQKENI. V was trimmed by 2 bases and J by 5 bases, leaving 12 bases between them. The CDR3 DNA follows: TGTGCCAGCTCACCAGGGCCGGGGGGGACTGAAGCTTTCTTT. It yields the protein CASSPGPGGTEAFF.

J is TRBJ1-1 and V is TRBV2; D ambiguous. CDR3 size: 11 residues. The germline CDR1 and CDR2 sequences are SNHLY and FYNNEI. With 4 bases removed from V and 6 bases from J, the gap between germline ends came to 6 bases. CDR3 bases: TGTGCCAGCAGTGTCTCCCCTGAAGCTTTCTTT. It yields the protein CASSVSPEAFF.

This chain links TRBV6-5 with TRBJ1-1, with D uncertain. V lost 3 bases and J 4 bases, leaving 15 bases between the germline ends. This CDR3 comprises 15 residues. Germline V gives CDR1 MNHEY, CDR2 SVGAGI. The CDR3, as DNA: TGTGCCAGCAGTTATATGGCCGGGGTTCGCACTGAAGCTTTCTTT. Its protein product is CASSYMAGVRTEAFF.

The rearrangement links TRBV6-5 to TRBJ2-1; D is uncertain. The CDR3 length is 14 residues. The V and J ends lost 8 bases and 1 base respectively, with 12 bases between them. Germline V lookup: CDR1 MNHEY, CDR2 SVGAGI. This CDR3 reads CASSPVVSYNEQFF. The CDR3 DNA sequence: TGTGCCAGCTCTCCGGTAGTTTCCTACAATGAGCAGTTCTTC.

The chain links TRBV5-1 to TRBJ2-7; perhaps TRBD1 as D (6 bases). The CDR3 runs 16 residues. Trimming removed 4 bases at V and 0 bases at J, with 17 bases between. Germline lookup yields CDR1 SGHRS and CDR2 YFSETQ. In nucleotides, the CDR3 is TGCGCCAGCAGCCCACAAGGACAGCTCCTCTCCTACGAGCAGTACTTC. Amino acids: CASSPQGQLLSYEQYF.

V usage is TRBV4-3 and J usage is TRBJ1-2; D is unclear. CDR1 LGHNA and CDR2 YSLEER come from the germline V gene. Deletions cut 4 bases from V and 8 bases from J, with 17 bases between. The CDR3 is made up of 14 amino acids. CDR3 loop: CASSPQIGLEGYTF. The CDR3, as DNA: TGCGCCAGCAGCCCCCAAATTGGCCTGGAGGGCTACACCTTC.

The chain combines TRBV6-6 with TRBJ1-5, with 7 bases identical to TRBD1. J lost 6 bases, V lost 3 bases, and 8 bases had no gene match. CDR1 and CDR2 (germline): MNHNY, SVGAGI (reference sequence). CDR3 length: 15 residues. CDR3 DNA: TGTGCCAGCAGTTATGAGGGGGCGTTTAGTCAGCCCCAGCATTTT. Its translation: CASSYEGAFSQPQHF.

CDR3 DNA: TGCGCCAGCAGCTTGGCCTCGAGTAACACTGAAGCTTTCTTT. The encoded protein is CASSLASSNTEAFF. The chain uses TRBV5-1 and TRBJ1-1; D is unclear. CDR1 and CDR2 from the germline V gene are SGHRS and YFSETQ. This CDR3 comprises 14 residues. Trimming pared 0 bases from V and 2 bases from J, leaving 8 bases between.

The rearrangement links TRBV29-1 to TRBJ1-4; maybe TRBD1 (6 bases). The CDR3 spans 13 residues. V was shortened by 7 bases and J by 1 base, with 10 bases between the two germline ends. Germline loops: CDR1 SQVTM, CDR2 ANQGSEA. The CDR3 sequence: CSANRETNEKLFF. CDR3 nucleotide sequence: TGCAGCGCAAACAGGGAAACTAATGAAAAACTGTTTTTT.

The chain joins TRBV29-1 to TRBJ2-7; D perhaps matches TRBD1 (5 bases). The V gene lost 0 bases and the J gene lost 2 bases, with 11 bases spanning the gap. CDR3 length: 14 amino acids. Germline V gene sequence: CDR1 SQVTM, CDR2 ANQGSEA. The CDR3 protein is CSVEDPQETYEQYF. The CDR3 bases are TGCAGCGTTGAAGACCCACAGGAGACCTACGAGCAGTACTTC.

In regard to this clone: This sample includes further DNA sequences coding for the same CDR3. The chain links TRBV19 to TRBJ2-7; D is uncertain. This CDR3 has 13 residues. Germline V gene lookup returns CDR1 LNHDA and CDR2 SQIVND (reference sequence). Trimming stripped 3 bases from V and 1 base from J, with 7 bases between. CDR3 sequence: CASSIQESYEQYF. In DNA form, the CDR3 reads TGTGCCAGTAGTATTCAGGAATCCTACGAGCAGTACTTC.

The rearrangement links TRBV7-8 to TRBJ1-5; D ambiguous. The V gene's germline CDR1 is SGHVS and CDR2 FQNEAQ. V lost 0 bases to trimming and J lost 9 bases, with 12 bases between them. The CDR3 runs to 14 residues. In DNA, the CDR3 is TGTGCCAGCAGCTTAGCGGAGGGAAGTAGGCCCCAGCATTTT. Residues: CASSLAEGSRPQHF.

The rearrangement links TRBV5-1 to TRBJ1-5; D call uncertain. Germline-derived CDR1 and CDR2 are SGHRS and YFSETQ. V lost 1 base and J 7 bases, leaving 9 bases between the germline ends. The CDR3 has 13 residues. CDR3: CASSLFGEQPQHF. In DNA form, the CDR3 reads TGCGCCAGCAGCTTGTTCGGGGAACAGCCCCAGCATTTT. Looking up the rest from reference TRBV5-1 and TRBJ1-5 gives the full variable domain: KAGVTQTPRYLIKTRGQQVTLSCSPISGHRSVSWYQQTPGQGLQFLFEYFSETQRNKGNFPGRFSGRQFSNSRSEMNVSTLELGDSALYLCASSLFGEQPQHFGDGTRLSIL.

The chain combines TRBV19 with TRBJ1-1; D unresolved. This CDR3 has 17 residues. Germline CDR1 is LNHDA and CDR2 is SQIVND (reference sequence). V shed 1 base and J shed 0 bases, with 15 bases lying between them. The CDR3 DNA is TGTGCCAGTAGTATAGGGAGGCAGCTTAGGATGAACACTGAAGCTTTCTTT. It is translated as CASSIGRQLRMNTEAFF.

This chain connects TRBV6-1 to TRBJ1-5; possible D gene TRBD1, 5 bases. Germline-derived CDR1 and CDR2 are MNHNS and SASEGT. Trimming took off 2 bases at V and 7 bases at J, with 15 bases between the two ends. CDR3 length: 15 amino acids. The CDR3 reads CASSENRQPLQPQHF. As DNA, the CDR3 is TGTGCCAGCAGTGAAAATCGACAGCCATTGCAGCCCCAGCATTTT.

The CDR3 here is CASSSLGGNQPQHF. The CDR3 DNA reads as TGTGCCAGTAGTTCGCTAGGAGGGAATCAGCCCCAGCATTTT. The V and J genes are TRBV19 and TRBJ1-5; D is uncertain. V shed 5 bases and J shed 4 bases, with 12 bases lying between them. The CDR3 has 14 residues. Germline lookup yields CDR1 LNHDA and CDR2 SQIVND (reference sequence).

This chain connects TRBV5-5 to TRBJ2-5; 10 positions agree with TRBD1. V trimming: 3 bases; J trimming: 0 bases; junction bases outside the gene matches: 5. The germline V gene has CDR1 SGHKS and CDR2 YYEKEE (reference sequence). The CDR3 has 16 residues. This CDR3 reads CASSSLTGGHQETQYF. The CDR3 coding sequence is TGTGCCAGCAGCTCCTTGACAGGGGGCCACCAAGAGACCCAGTACTTC. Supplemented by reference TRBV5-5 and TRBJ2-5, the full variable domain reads DAGVTQSPTHLIKTRGQQVTLRCSPISGHKSVSWYQQVLGQGPQFIFQYYEKEERGRGNFPDRFSARQFPNYSSELNVNALLLGDSALYLCASSSLTGGHQETQYFGPGTRLLVL.

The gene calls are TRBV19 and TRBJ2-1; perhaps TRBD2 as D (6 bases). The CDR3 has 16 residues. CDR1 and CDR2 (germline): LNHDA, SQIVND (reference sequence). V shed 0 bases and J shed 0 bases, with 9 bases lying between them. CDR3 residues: CASSIEEGFSYNEQFF. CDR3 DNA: TGTGCCAGTAGTATAGAGGAGGGATTCTCCTACAATGAGCAGTTCTTC.

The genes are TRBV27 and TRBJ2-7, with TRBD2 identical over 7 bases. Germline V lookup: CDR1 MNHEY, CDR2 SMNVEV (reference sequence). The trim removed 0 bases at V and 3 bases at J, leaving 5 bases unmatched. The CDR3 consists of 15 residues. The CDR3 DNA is TGTGCCAGCAGTTTATCGGTTCCGGGAGGCTACGAGCAGTACTTC. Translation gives CASSLSVPGGYEQYF.